The rows below give T cell receptor beta chains drawn from one sample of a study of T cells in localized non-small cell lung cancer. This table comes from immunoSEQ multiplex PCR, and its TCRdb copy is limited to in-frame clones, with some not included. The sample records fewer than 12,000 clones, roughly 77% being singletons. Sequenced material: peripheral blood, taken before any cancer treatment. The receptor set was obtained from a male donor at least 60 years old with stage I lung adenocarcinoma. Both conserved end residues are part of each CDR3. A D gene is named only where the DNA matches it firmly. The size entry is marked missing in some rows and otherwise reads once, few, many or a size class.

v_gene,j_gene,d_gene,abundance,CDR3nt,CDR3aa
TRBV6-5,TRBJ1-5,.,.,TGTGCCAGCAGTGAGGGTTACAATCAGCCCCAGCATTTT,CASSEGYNQPQHF
TRBV10-3,TRBJ1-1,.,.,TGTGCCATCAGGGGACAATCGAACACTGAAGCTTTCTTT,CAIRGQSNTEAFF
TRBV9,TRBJ2-7,TRBD1,.,TGTGCCAGCAGCCCTTACCTCCCCGGGACAGGGTTACCCTACGAGCAGTACTTC,CASSPYLPGTGLPYEQYF
TRBV6-1,TRBJ1-1,.,.,TGTGCCAGCAGTGCCGACAGACCGACCACTGAAGCTTTCTTT,CASSADRPTTEAFF
TRBV6-4,TRBJ2-1,TRBD2,.,TGTGCCAGCAGTCGGGGGGGGGATAACAATGAGCAGTTCTTC,CASSRGGDNNEQFF
TRBV10-3,TRBJ2-1,.,.,TGTGCCATCAGTGATACTGGGGGCCGTGGTGAGCAGTTCTTC,CAISDTGGRGEQFF
TRBV15,TRBJ1-1,TRBD1,.,TGTGCCACCAAAACAGGGGAAGAAACTGAAGCTTTCTTT,CATKTGEETEAFF
TRBV5-1,TRBJ1-6,.,.,TGCGCCAGCAGCTTGGCCGCAGGGACTAATTCACCCCTCCACTTT,CASSLAAGTNSPLHF
TRBV19,TRBJ1-1,.,.,TGTGCCACTTTCCCAGGGACTGAAGCTTTCTTT,CATFPGTEAFF
TRBV7-9,TRBJ1-2,.,.,TGTGCCAGCAGCTTAGGGACAGTCTATGGCTACACCTTC,CASSLGTVYGYTF
TRBV6-5,TRBJ2-1,.,.,TGTGCCAGCAGTTCACCCACAGGGGAGCAGTTCTTC,CASSSPTGEQFF
TRBV6-1,TRBJ1-4,.,.,TGTGCCAGCAGAAGGGAACAGCGTAATGAAAAACTGTTTTTT,CASRREQRNEKLFF
TRBV11-2,TRBJ2-7,.,once,TGTGCCAGCAGGGTAAAGGGGAAGGAGCACGAGCAGTACTTC,CASRVKGKEHEQYF
TRBV28,TRBJ1-2,.,few,TGTGCCAGCAGTTTGCAGCGGAGTGGCTACACCTTC,CASSLQRSGYTF
TRBV6-6,TRBJ1-1,TRBD1,.,TGTGCCAGCAGTTCCCCGGGACAGACGAACACTGAAGCTTTCTTT,CASSSPGQTNTEAFF
TRBV13,TRBJ2-2,.,once,TGTGCCAGCAGTACTCGGCGCACCGGGGAGCTGTTTTTT,CASSTRRTGELFF
TRBV27,TRBJ1-3,.,.,TGTGCCAGCAGCTCAGGACAGTTCGGAAACACCATATATTTT,CASSSGQFGNTIYF
TRBV28,TRBJ1-6,TRBD1,.,TGTGCCAGCAGTTCCCTCGGGACAGGGACGTTTTATGGTTCACCCCTCCACTTT,CASSSLGTGTFYGSPLHF
TRBV5-4,TRBJ1-2,.,.,TGTGCCAGCAGTTTCTATGGTGGCTACACCTTC,CASSFYGGYTF
TRBV6-6,TRBJ2-7,.,.,TGTGCCAGCAGATCCGTTGGCGGGGCCAACGAGCAGTACTTC,CASRSVGGANEQYF
TRBV11-2,TRBJ1-1,.,few,TGTGCCAGCAGCGCAACAAGGAACACTGAAGCTTTCTTT,CASSATRNTEAFF
TRBV29-1,TRBJ1-5,TRBD1,.,TGCAGCGCTTCACAGGGGCTAGGTCAGCCCCAGCATTTT,CSASQGLGQPQHF
TRBV6-5,TRBJ1-2,.,.,TGTGCCAGCAGTTTGATCATGGGGGGCTCTAATGGCTACACCTTC,CASSLIMGGSNGYTF
TRBV6-5,TRBJ1-6,.,.,TGTGCCAGCAGGCAGACATTTGGGAATTCACCCCTCCACTTT,CASRQTFGNSPLHF
TRBV2,TRBJ1-5,.,.,TGTGCCAGCCGCCTGGGCGGAGGTAATCAGCCCCAGCATTTT,CASRLGGGNQPQHF
TRBV18,TRBJ1-2,.,.,TGTGCCAGCTCCCTAAGCCTGGTAGGGGCCTCTAACTATGGCTACACCTTC,CASSLSLVGASNYGYTF
TRBV19,TRBJ2-1,TRBD1,.,TGTGCCAGTAGTATAGATAATAACGGACAGGTGAACAATGAGCAGTTCTTC,CASSIDNNGQVNNEQFF
TRBV6-1,TRBJ2-1,TRBD1,once,TGTGCCAGCATCGAAGGGGGGACAGGGGGCAATGAGCAGTTCTTC,CASIEGGTGGNEQFF
TRBV6-5,TRBJ2-3,.,.,TGTGCCAGCAGAGGCGACCCTAGCACAGATACGCAGTATTTT,CASRGDPSTDTQYF
TRBV12-1,TRBJ2-5,.,.,TGTGCCAGCAGCTACCCGGGGGGCCTAGGAGAGACCCAGTACTTC,CASSYPGGLGETQYF
TRBV5-8,TRBJ2-5,TRBD1,.,TGTGCCAGCAGCTCCCTGGGACAGGGACAAGAGACCCAGTACTTC,CASSSLGQGQETQYF
TRBV29-1,TRBJ1-2,.,few,TGCAGCGCCGGACCCACTAACTATGGCTACACCTTC,CSAGPTNYGYTF
TRBV9,TRBJ2-2,.,.,TGTGCCAGCAGCGTAATTGGGGATACCGGGGAGCTGTTTTTT,CASSVIGDTGELFF
TRBV5-6,TRBJ2-1,.,.,TGTGCCAGCAGCCGGGGCCATGAGCAGTTCTTC,CASSRGHEQFF
TRBV7-9,TRBJ1-2,.,few,TGTGCCAGCAGCTTCGACAGTAACTATGGCTACACCTTC,CASSFDSNYGYTF
TRBV6-1,TRBJ1-5,.,.,TGTGCCAGCAGTGACTCTCTCACCGCGGGTCAGCCCCAGCATTTT,CASSDSLTAGQPQHF
TRBV5-6,TRBJ2-7,.,.,TGTGCCAGCAGCTTAGCCCCCGGGGCCAGCTACGAGCAGTACTTC,CASSLAPGASYEQYF
TRBV5-4,TRBJ2-2,TRBD1,.,TGCGCCAGCAGCCAAGGGACAGGGAAGGATACCACCGGGGAGCTGTTTTTT,CASSQGTGKDTTGELFF
TRBV2,TRBJ2-6,.,.,TGTGCCAGCAGTGGGAGGAGCTCTGGGGCCAACGTCCTGACTTTC,CASSGRSSGANVLTF
TRBV7-6,TRBJ2-3,.,.,TGTGCCAGCAGCTTAGTCCAGGGACGCACAGATACGCAGTATTTT,CASSLVQGRTDTQYF
TRBV5-5,TRBJ2-7,TRBD1,.,TGTGCCAGCAGCGACCGGGACAGGAATTACATCGGGCAGTACTTC,CASSDRDRNYIGQYF
TRBV6-1,TRBJ1-1,.,once,TGTGCCAGCAGTGACTTAAGGCAGTTCACTGAAGCTTTCTTT,CASSDLRQFTEAFF
TRBV7-9,TRBJ2-1,.,few,TGTGCCAGCATTTCAACTGCCCCCACCTACAATGAGCAGTTCTTC,CASISTAPTYNEQFF
TRBV27,TRBJ2-1,TRBD2,.,TGTGCCAGCAGCAACGGGGGGTACTACAATGAGCAGTTCTTC,CASSNGGYYNEQFF
TRBV6-5,TRBJ2-5,TRBD1,once,TGTGCCAGCAGCCACAGGGGGTTTGGGGAGACCCAGTACTTC,CASSHRGFGETQYF
TRBV21-1,TRBJ2-3,.,.,TGTGCCAGCAGCAGGCACACGGAAAGCACAGATACGCAGTATTTT,CASSRHTESTDTQYF
TRBV28,TRBJ1-1,.,.,TGTGCCAGCAGTCCCACGGGACATAGGAACACTGAAGCTTTCTTT,CASSPTGHRNTEAFF
TRBV19,TRBJ2-1,.,.,TGTGCCAGTAGGGGTCCCCGGCGGAATGAGCAGTTCTTC,CASRGPRRNEQFF
TRBV5-1,TRBJ2-7,TRBD2,.,TGCGCCAGCAGCTTGGGGGCTAGCGGGGGGGCCGGCTCCTACGAGCAGTACTTC,CASSLGASGGAGSYEQYF
TRBV20-1,TRBJ1-1,.,few,TGCAGTGCTAGAGGTCCGGGACAAGCTTTCTTT,CSARGPGQAFF
TRBV10-1,TRBJ1-4,.,.,TGCGCCAGCAGTGAGCCCTTAGGTGGGGATGAAAAACTGTTTTTT,CASSEPLGGDEKLFF
TRBV19,TRBJ1-5,.,once,TGTGCCGGAGGGGTCGGGGGGCGAGAAAATCAGCCCCAGCATTTT,CAGGVGGRENQPQHF
TRBV5-4,TRBJ1-2,.,.,TGTGCCAGCAGTTGGGTGGGCGGCTACACCTTC,CASSWVGGYTF
TRBV19,TRBJ1-2,TRBD1,few,TGTGCCAGTACTAAAGGGGACAGGCCTAACTATGGCTACACCTTC,CASTKGDRPNYGYTF
TRBV28,TRBJ1-3,.,.,TGTGCCAGCAGTTTAGGCCAGGGGGGAAACACCATATATTTT,CASSLGQGGNTIYF
TRBV9,TRBJ2-3,.,.,TGTGCCAGCAGCTGGGACTCCACCTCGGGCACAGATACGCAGTATTTT,CASSWDSTSGTDTQYF
TRBV6-5,TRBJ1-2,TRBD1,few,TGTGCCAGCACCGGACAGGGGAACTATGGCTACACCTTC,CASTGQGNYGYTF
TRBV18,TRBJ1-2,.,.,TGTGCCAGCTCCCCCCTGCGGGGGGGTTATGGCTACACCTTC,CASSPLRGGYGYTF